A selection of T cell receptor beta chains follows, all from one sample in a study of T cells in Graves' hyperthyroidism and ophthalmopathy. One entry per CDR3 protein, called by TCRdb with MiXCR from the multiplex PCR reads. This sample has a few hundred thousand distinct CDR3 sequences, with around 15% found just once. The specimen sequenced was blood. Every receptor here comes from a woman in her sixties with Graves' ophthalmopathy. The conserved cysteine and the conserved F or W are not part of the CDR3 here.

cdr3_length: 12; v_call: TRBV30; cdr3_aa: AWSEVGGPQPQH
cdr3_length: 13; v_call: TRBV5-6; cdr3_aa: ASSPRPGQGAPLH
cdr3_length: 12; v_call: TRBV18; cdr3_aa: ASSPQSVEDTQY
cdr3_length: 14; v_call: TRBV28; cdr3_aa: ASSIGLAGGEDTQY
cdr3_length: 16; v_call: TRBV7-3; cdr3_aa: ASSLTGTSGTRTDTQY
cdr3_length: 13; v_call: TRBV5-6; cdr3_aa: ASSWGTRFTDTQY
cdr3_length: 11; v_call: TRBV18; cdr3_aa: ASSPARKETQY
cdr3_length: 14; v_call: TRBV6-1; cdr3_aa: ASPSQEGGHPYEQY
cdr3_length: 11; v_call: TRBV7-2; cdr3_aa: ASSLARGNEQY
cdr3_length: 12; v_call: TRBV10-1; cdr3_aa: ASSVAEGSYEQY
cdr3_length: 13; v_call: TRBV27; cdr3_aa: ASRRVADRADEQF
cdr3_length: 13; v_call: TRBV5-5; cdr3_aa: ASSSGLGGGSEQF
cdr3_length: 11; v_call: TRBV28; cdr3_aa: ASSGGASYEQY
cdr3_length: 11; v_call: TRBV18; cdr3_aa: ASSSGQGEKLF
cdr3_length: 13; v_call: TRBV3-1; cdr3_aa: ASSRQVTGSIGYT
cdr3_length: 14; v_call: TRBV6-1; cdr3_aa: ASRHGTGRSNQPQH
cdr3_length: 11; v_call: TRBV7-2; cdr3_aa: ASSLGQGDEQY
cdr3_length: 13; v_call: TRBV19; cdr3_aa: ASSGRQDSGNTIY
cdr3_length: 14; v_call: TRBV20-1; cdr3_aa: SARGVGGDTQETQY
cdr3_length: 13; v_call: TRBV19; cdr3_aa: ASSIARDSTDTQY
cdr3_length: 11; v_call: TRBV5-8; cdr3_aa: ASSFYREETQY